Listed below are T cell receptor beta chains from one sample, sequenced in a study of blood T cells in healthy people across ages. TCRdb re-derived calls from the 5' RACE reads in MiXCR, one entry per CDR3 protein. The data contain 1 million or so distinct CDR3 sequences, 45% of them seen just once; the ten biggest clones take up around 18%. The specimen was blood. These receptors came from a woman aged 60-70 years in good health. Both conserved end residues are part of each CDR3. The order of the fields is CDR3 length, D gene, J gene, V gene, clone size, CDR3 protein, CDR3 DNA. The D gene is left open where the match is weak. Clone size is stated in some rows and not others, as once, few, many or a class when expanded.

>13|NA|TRBJ1-2|TRBV12-3/TRBV12-4|NA
CASLRSLGYGYTF
TGTGCCAGTCTAAGGAGTCTAGGCTATGGCTACACCTTC
>15|TRBD2|TRBJ2-1|TRBV29-1|NA
CSVEGLADVYNEQFF
TGCAGCGTTGAGGGACTAGCGGACGTTTACAATGAGCAGTTCTTC
>15|TRBD2|TRBJ2-1|TRBV20-1|NA
CSASRLAGALGEQFF
TGCAGTGCTAGTAGGCTAGCGGGAGCCTTAGGTGAGCAGTTCTTC
>14|TRBD2|TRBJ2-5|TRBV20-1|NA
CSVFSSGRGETQYF
TGCAGTGTTTTCAGTAGCGGGAGAGGCGAGACCCAGTACTTC
>12|TRBD1|TRBJ1-2|TRBV30|NA
CACHRGYYGYTF
TGTGCCTGCCACAGGGGCTACTATGGCTACACCTTC
>14|TRBD1|TRBJ2-5|TRBV5-1|NA
CASSLADRAGSQYF
TGCGCCAGCAGCTTGGCAGACAGGGCAGGAAGCCAGTACTTC
>14|TRBD1|TRBJ2-5|TRBV28|NA
CASSVDRVWETQYF
TGTGCCAGCAGTGTGGACAGGGTCTGGGAGACCCAGTACTTC
>14|NA|TRBJ1-2|TRBV27|NA
CASSPTPETDGYTF
TGTGCCAGCAGTCCCACACCCGAGACAGATGGCTACACCTTC
>14|TRBD2|TRBJ2-1|TRBV5-1|NA
CASRWTSGSYEKFF
TGCGCCAGCAGGTGGACTAGCGGGAGCTATGAGAAGTTCTTC
>11|NA|TRBJ2-4|TRBV6-2/TRBV6-3|few
CAAGTGPIQYF
TGTGCCGCAGGGACCGGCCCCATTCAGTACTTC
>18|TRBD1|TRBJ1-6|TRBV20-1|NA
CSARAGGTASSYNSPPHF
TGCAGTGCTAGAGCAGGGGGGACGGCGAGCTCCTATAATTCACCCCCCCACTTT
>15|NA|TRBJ2-7|TRBV7-9|few
CASSLASGKNYEQYF
TGTGCCAGCAGCTTAGCTAGCGGAAAAAACTACGAGCAGTACTTC
>16|TRBD1|TRBJ1-2|TRBV28|NA
CASSLLTGIPNYGYTF
TGTGCCAGCAGTTTACTGACAGGGATCCCTAACTATGGCTACACCTTC
>15|TRBD1|TRBJ1-4|TRBV20-1|few
CSARDGGTANEKLFF
TGCAGTGCTAGAGATGGGGGGACAGCTAATGAAAAACTGTTTTTT
>13|NA|TRBJ1-2|TRBV12-3/TRBV12-4|NA
CASRATGPYGYTF
TGTGCCAGCAGAGCGACGGGACCCTATGGCTACACCTTC
>16|NA|TRBJ2-7|TRBV11-2|NA
CASSLGPLGPNYEQYF
TGTGCCAGCAGCTTAGGTCCTCTGGGGCCGAACTACGAGCAGTACTTC
>14|NA|TRBJ2-4|TRBV5-1|NA
CASSPDGLYGIQYF
TGCGCCAGCAGCCCGGACGGTCTCTATGGCATTCAGTACTTC
>13|TRBD1|TRBJ2-7|TRBV27|NA
CASSFGGQGAQYF
TGTGCCAGCAGTTTTGGGGGTCAGGGGGCCCAGTACTTC
>16|TRBD2|TRBJ2-2|TRBV9|NA
CASSVKPGLVGGELFF
TGTGCCAGCAGCGTTAAGCCGGGACTAGTTGGCGGGGAGCTGTTTTTT
>15|TRBD2|TRBJ2-7|TRBV3-1|once
CASSPSHSGSYEQYF
TGTGCCAGCAGCCCATCCCATAGCGGGAGCTACGAGCAGTACTTC
>15|TRBD2|TRBJ2-7|TRBV2|once
CASSGITSGSGEQYF
TGTGCCAGCAGCGGAATCACTAGCGGGAGTGGCGAGCAGTACTTC
>13|NA|TRBJ2-3|TRBV24-1|NA
CATSDLDRDTQYF
TGTGCCACCAGTGACTTAGACCGGGATACGCAGTATTTT
>11|NA|TRBJ2-3|TRBV10-2|NA
CASSESNAQYF
TGCGCCAGCAGTGAGTCGAATGCGCAGTATTTT
>13|TRBD2|TRBJ2-1|TRBV6-5|many
CASSYSGDNEQFF
TGCGCCAGCAGCTATAGCGGGGACAATGAGCAGTTCTTC
>17|TRBD2|TRBJ2-7|TRBV20-1|NA
CSAPSSGRGGRSYEQYF
TGCAGTGCCCCATCTAGCGGGAGAGGGGGTAGGTCCTACGAGCAGTACTTC
>13|NA|TRBJ1-2|TRBV6-2/TRBV6-3|NA
CASSYPQQGAPTF
TGTGCCAGCAGTTACCCTCAACAGGGTGCGCCCACCTTC
>17|NA|TRBJ2-1|TRBV21-1|NA
CASSKEAQETDDNEQFF
TGTGCCAGCAGCAAAGAGGCCCAAGAGACCGATGACAATGAGCAGTTCTTC
>17|TRBD1|TRBJ1-5|TRBV6-1|NA
CASTGRGSVVSNQPQHF
TGTGCCAGCACAGGCAGGGGGTCGGTCGTTAGCAATCAGCCCCAGCATTTT
>13|NA|TRBJ2-7|TRBV10-3|many
CAISVRGSYEQYF
TGTGCCATCAGTGTTCGGGGCTCCTACGAGCAGTACTTC
>15|TRBD2|TRBJ2-7|TRBV27|NA
CASSPREGRSYEQYF
TGTGCCAGCAGCCCAAGGGAGGGGCGCTCCTACGAGCAGTACTTC
>14|TRBD2|TRBJ2-5|TRBV20-1|NA
CSADGLVYQETQYF
TGCAGTGCCGACGGACTAGTTTACCAAGAGACCCAGTACTTC
>14|TRBD2|TRBJ2-1|TRBV20-1|NA
CSARNERERGEQFF
TGCAGTGCTAGAAACGAGCGGGAGAGGGGTGAGCAGTTCTTC
>13|NA|TRBJ2-1|TRBV27|NA
CASSLSRKETQFF
TGTGCCAGCAGTTTGTCCCGCAAAGAGACCCAGTTCTTC
>15|NA|TRBJ2-3|TRBV20-1|once
CSARSRDTYTDTQYF
TGCAGTGCTAGATCCCGGGACACCTACACAGATACGCAGTATTTT
>14|TRBD1|TRBJ2-2|TRBV11-2|NA
CASSKGTGNGELFF
TGTGCCAGCAGCAAAGGGACAGGGAACGGGGAGCTGTTTTTT
>13|NA|TRBJ2-1|TRBV7-2|NA
CASSRWGSNEQFF
TGTGCCAGCAGCCGCTGGGGCTCCAATGAGCAGTTCTTC
>13|TRBD1|TRBJ2-5|TRBV28|few
CASRKGAAETQYF
TGTGCCAGCAGAAAGGGGGCAGCCGAGACCCAGTACTTC
>12|NA|TRBJ2-5|TRBV10-3|NA
CAISPRGETQYF
TGTGCCATCAGTCCTAGAGGCGAGACCCAGTACTTC
>19|TRBD1|TRBJ2-6|TRBV4-2|NA
CASSRRDRGISTGANVLTF
TGTGCCAGCAGCCGTCGGGACAGGGGGATATCAACTGGGGCCAACGTCCTGACTTTC
>14|TRBD2|TRBJ2-3|TRBV11-1|few
CASSTERDTDTQYF
TGTGCCAGCAGCACTGAGCGGGACACAGATACGCAGTATTTT
>14|NA|TRBJ1-2|TRBV12-3/TRBV12-4|many
CASSAGRRVYGYTF
TGTGCCAGCAGCGCGGGACGGAGGGTCTATGGCTACACCTTC
>14|NA|TRBJ2-3|TRBV27|few
CASSSPLSTDTQYF
TGTGCCAGCAGTTCACCCCTCAGCACAGATACGCAGTATTTT
>13|TRBD1|TRBJ1-2|TRBV10-3|NA
CAISGDRVRGYTF
TGTGCCATCAGCGGTGACAGGGTTCGTGGCTACACCTTC
>15|TRBD1|TRBJ1-2|TRBV2|once
CASSDEDRRNYGDTF
TGTGCCAGCAGTGATGAGGACAGGCGTAACTATGGCGACACCTTC
>14|TRBD2|TRBJ2-7|TRBV6-6|NA
CASSQAGGSNEQYF
TGTGCCAGCAGCCAGGCGGGAGGTAGCAATGAGCAGTACTTC
>15|TRBD2|TRBJ2-1|TRBV6-5|NA
CASSYTQREGHEQFF
TGTGCCAGCAGTTACACCCAGCGGGAGGGCCATGAGCAGTTCTTC
>14|NA|TRBJ2-5|TRBV7-9|NA
CASSLGSGAETQYF
TGTGCCAGCAGCTTAGGTTCGGGAGCAGAGACCCAGTACTTC
>13|TRBD1|TRBJ2-3|TRBV3-1|once
CASSQVAGGVQYF
TGTGCCAGCAGCCAAGTCGCAGGGGGCGTGCAGTATTTT
>21|TRBD2|TRBJ2-2|TRBV12-3/TRBV12-4|NA
CASSLTKAGLVGGTNTGELFF
TGTGCCAGCAGTTTAACAAAGGCAGGACTAGTGGGGGGGACGAACACCGGGGAGCTGTTTTTT
>16|NA|TRBJ1-2|TRBV6-5|few
CASSYIGQRDGYGYTF
TGTGCCAGCAGTTATATCGGTCAAAGGGACGGGTATGGCTACACCTTC
>14|TRBD2|TRBJ2-7|TRBV10-3|NA
CAIRVAGDYNEQYF
TGTGCCATCAGAGTAGCGGGGGACTACAATGAGCAGTACTTC
>13|TRBD1|TRBJ2-5|TRBV29-1|NA
CSDLGQGGNEQYF
TGCAGCGACTTGGGACAGGGGGGAAATGAGCAGTACTTC
>15|NA|TRBJ2-1|TRBV9|NA
CAGSPGPSSYNEQFF
TGTGCCGGATCCCCAGGGCCCAGCTCCTACAATGAGCAGTTCTTC
>14|NA|TRBJ1-1|TRBV10-3|few
CAISEGYMNTEAFF
TGTGCCATCAGTGAAGGTTACATGAACACTGAAGCTTTCTTT
>13|NA|TRBJ2-7|TRBV12-3/TRBV12-4|few
CASTPRGSYEQYF
TGTGCCAGCACTCCACGTGGGAGTTACGAGCAGTACTTC
>11|NA|TRBJ2-7|TRBV29-1|many
CSVAGGSEQYF
TGCAGCGTTGCTGGCGGATCCGAGCAGTACTTC
>13|NA|TRBJ2-5|TRBV29-1|NA
CSVARDKLETQYF
TGCAGCGTTGCGCGGGACAAACTAGAGACCCAGTACTTC
>16|NA|TRBJ2-4|TRBV3-1|NA
CASSPPGRLAKNIQYF
TGTGCCAGCAGCCCCCCGGGACGGCTAGCCAAAAACATTCAGTACTTC
>15|TRBD2|TRBJ2-5|TRBV29-1|few
CSVLGLAGGGETQYF
TGCAGCGTGCTCGGACTAGCGGGAGGAGGGGAGACCCAGTACTTC